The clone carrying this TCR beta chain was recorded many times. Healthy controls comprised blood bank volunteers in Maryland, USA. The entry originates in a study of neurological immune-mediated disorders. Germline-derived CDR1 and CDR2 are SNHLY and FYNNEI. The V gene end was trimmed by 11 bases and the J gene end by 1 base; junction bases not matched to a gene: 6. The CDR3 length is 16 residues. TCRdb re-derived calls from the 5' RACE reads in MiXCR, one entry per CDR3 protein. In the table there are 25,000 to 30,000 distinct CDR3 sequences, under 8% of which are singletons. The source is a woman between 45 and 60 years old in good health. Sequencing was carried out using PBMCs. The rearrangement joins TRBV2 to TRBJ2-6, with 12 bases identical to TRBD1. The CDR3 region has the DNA TGTGCCGGGGACAGGGGGCCTTGGTCTGGGGCCAACGTCCTGACTTTC. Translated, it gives CAGDRGPWSGANVLTF.